The present T cell receptor beta chain was sequenced within a study of early T cells in non-severe SARS-CoV-2 infection listed by TCRdb under 2021. For the study in its entirety: Because TCR sequencing was done on bulk RNA from unsorted whole blood, the alpha and beta chains could not be paired.

Beyond this particular receptor, the publication reports: VDJdb matching was skewed toward anti-spike CD8 responses, so virus-specific expansions were likely underestimated and private and CD4 specificities were missed.

Libraries were made using 5' RACE. Sequencing instrument: NextSeq 500. Unique molecular identifiers were attached to individual cDNA molecules in the TCR library protocol so that sequencing error and PCR bias could be corrected. Both TCR alpha and beta chains were sequenced, and tight co-correlation was observed between alpha and beta sequence abundances in each sample. The authors' pipeline ran thus. Decombinator V4 was used to annotate TCR sequences for V gene, J gene and CDR3. TCRs were defined as expanded if a significant change between any two time points was detected under a Poisson model with p below 0.0001. Abundances of TCRs were expressed as counts per million after normalisation to the total number of TCRs sequenced in each sample. TRAV1-2 paired with TRAJ12, TRAJ20 or TRAJ33 defined MAIT TCRs, while TRAV10 paired with TRAJ18 defined iNKT TCRs. VDJdb, accessed 1 November 2021, was searched for CMV, EBV and SARS-CoV-2 annotated TCRs, excluding TCRs annotated for multiple antigens. TCRdb reworked the public reads: Q25 trimming with fastp, MiXCR clone assembly, productive beta chains retained. Rows are unified per CDR3 protein, each entry keeping the most common DNA and genes. The V and J calls shown here were made by TCRdb, not taken from the authors' results. The sample data list nearly 95,000 distinct CDR3 sequences, and approximately 15% of these were observed just once. Clones ranked in the top ten supply approximately 5.1% of the sample.

This clonotype was found a few times. This clone's antigen is unknown. No base qualities exist here, and no much larger clone lies one base off it. The junction shows trimming of 3 bases on V and 7 bases on J, and the gene matches do not reach 9 bases of it. From a lookup of the germline V gene, CDR1 and CDR2 are MNHEY and SVGEGT. The cysteine opens and the phenylalanine closes a CDR3 of 15 amino acids. Only the CDR3 DNA is retained, 45 bases long and in frame from the first base. The study was a case-control design nested within a healthcare worker cohort in London, UK, with weekly nasopharyngeal swab PCR tests and blood sampling. Healthcare workers were enrolled in the week of the UK lockdown, from 23 to 31 March 2020, and were followed every week for up to roughly 16 weeks.

The rearrangement joined TRBV6-2 or TRBV6-3 to TRBJ1-2, with 9 bases aligning to TRBD1. The sequence was obtained from an adult who was a healthcare worker with PCR-confirmed SARS-CoV-2 infection or an uninfected control (not recorded which). The sample in question was whole blood, obtained at baseline. The bases read TGTGCCAGCAGTTATCGGGACAGGGAATGGAGTGGCTACACCTTC. The resulting protein is CASSYRDREWSGYTF.